The entry below gives a single T cell receptor (beta chain) sequence along with its context. In its sample, this clonotype was seen a few times. No cognate antigen has been identified for it. No clone much larger than this one lies a single base away; base qualities are absent. Libraries were built with 5' RACE. TCRdb records Illumina HiSeq 2500 as the sequencer. The second PCR ran for about 6 to 11 cycles and used a J-beta primer mix along with a sample-barcoded 5' primer. A template-switch 5' adaptor carrying 12 random nucleotides introduced a unique molecular identifier onto each TCR beta cDNA molecule. At least 3 million CDR3-containing paired-end reads were obtained from each sample. All of the RNA was converted into first-strand cDNA using the Mint cDNA synthesis kit, with a TRBC-specific oligonucleotide serving as the primer. After uracil-DNA glycosylase treatment, a first 18-cycle PCR used universal primers M1SS and BC2_uni_R on all cDNA. As for the original processing: Each sample was normalized by randomly selecting 1 million high-quality reads, each carrying a distinct molecular identifier. Reads with shared molecular identifiers were discarded instead of being binned into consensus sequences. CDR3 identification, clonotype clustering and error correction used MiTCR with a Q25 quality threshold and the strictest error-elimination algorithm. Lower-bound total TCR beta diversity was estimated with a nonparametric unseen species model using Euler transformation. Starting from the raw public reads, TCRdb applied fastp trimming at Q25, assembled clones with MiXCR and retained in-frame beta chains. Duplicate CDR3 protein sequences are folded into a single record with the most common DNA and genes. These V and J calls rely on TCRdb rather than the paper's analysis. The sample has 1.6 million or so distinct CDR3 sequences on record, 30% to 35% of them singletons. In total, the top ten clones hold approximately 11% of the sample.

The sample belongs to a study of blood T cells in healthy people across ages (dated by TCRdb to between 2014 and 2017). Regarding the complete study: In model experiments, template switching captured about one uniquely barcoded TCR beta cDNA molecule for every two T cells. The study measured age-related changes in TCR beta repertoire diversity using deep sequencing normalized with unique cDNA molecular identifiers. Donors were grouped into four age groups: young (average roughly 15 years), middle-aged (approximately 41), aged (approximately 67) and long-lived (about 89). To avoid experimental bias, donors of different ages were randomly spread across the sequencing lanes. Two additional independent replicas of 1 million unique cDNA reads from the same blood draw were analyzed for two donors (one aged 18 to 29 and one aged 80 or older). Broader findings and caveats from the paper: A strong correlation was found between observed TCR beta diversity and the percentage of naive T cells measured by flow cytometry. Since profiling was done on bulk unsorted PBMCs, naive and antigen-experienced compartments could not be conclusively compared. Donor CMV infection status was unknown, potentially confounding age-related changes in expanded clonotypes. Estimates of total diversity based on one million sequenced T cells were regarded as lower bounds and as underestimates. The long-lived group showed more naive CD4+ T cells, fewer expanded clones and increased TCR diversity than the aged group, suggesting age selection. Observed TCR beta diversity per million T cells fell roughly linearly with age, and a significant reduction was already apparent by age roughly 40.

V gives up 5 bases and J gives up 3 bases, and the segment between their germline ends measures 11 bases. CDR3 length: 13 amino acids, cysteine to phenylalanine. Only CDR3 DNA is held: 39 bases, read in frame from base 1. Taken from the germline V gene (reference sequence), the CDR1 and CDR2 loops are LNHNV and YYDKDF. The donors were roughly 39 Caucasian individuals from Russia, aged roughly 6 to 100 years, who were systemically healthy. Each donor gave around 9.5 milliliters of peripheral blood, collected into EDTA-treated Vacutainer tubes. PBMCs were isolated by Ficoll-Paque density-gradient centrifugation, with at least 7 million obtained per sample. Total RNA, at least 6 micrograms per sample, was extracted from PBMCs with Trizol reagent. The percentages of naive CD45RAhigh/CD27high T cells were determined by flow cytometry on a PBMC aliquot from every donor.

The sequencing input was blood. The chain is encoded by TRBV15 joined to TRBJ2-7, with the D call perhaps TRBD1 or TRBD2, as 5 bases match in each case. This clonotype was sampled from a woman aged 30 to 39 in good health. CDR3 sequence: CATSGRDLYEQYF. The nucleotide sequence reads as follows: TGTGCCACCAGCGGCCGGGACCTCTACGAGCAGTACTTC.